This T cell receptor beta chain comes out of a study of cytomegalovirus exposure and HLA in healthy donors. The germline V gene encodes CDR1 GTSNPN and CDR2 SVGIG (reference sequence). The CDR3 extends over 13 amino acids. The V and J ends lost 2 bases and 0 bases respectively, with 8 bases between them. PCR was performed using 60 Vbeta and 13 Jbeta primers. The data were produced by immunoSEQ multiplex PCR, yet TCRdb's version contains in-frame clones alone and is incomplete. The sample yields some 180,000 clones, 82% seen once. The receptor was derived from a man in his forties or fifties in good health and CMV-seronegative. The sequenced sample was PBMCs. The V and J genes are TRBV30 and TRBJ2-7; possibly TRBD1 for D (6 bases). The CDR3 spells CAWSQGGSYEQYF. CDR3 coding DNA: TGTGCCTGGAGTCAAGGGGGCTCCTACGAGCAGTACTTC.